This T cell receptor beta chain was documented in a study of shared clonotypes between healthy human individuals. Trimming left V 2 bases short and J 2 bases short, with 7 bases between. The CDR3 sequence is 14 residues long. Germline V gene lookup returns CDR1 SGHRS and CDR2 YFSETQ. Comments on this clone: Its specificity is not known. Other DNA sequences in this sample translate to the same CDR3.

General observations from the study: Naive subsets, compared against memory subsets, generally had larger estimated richness values.

Deep was the level used in running the assay. Each sorted subset replicate got 200 ng genomic DNA, about 33,000 genomes. Clones were sequenced by immunoSEQ multiplex PCR, and TCRdb holds only the in-frame ones, with some missing. The data contain around 690,000 clones, 90% of them singletons. This clonotype was obtained from a man in his late teens or twenties in good health. Some clones in this sample may be carry-over from other donors' samples. The gene calls are TRBV5-1 and TRBJ2-2; D is possibly TRBD1 or TRBD2 (5 bases each). The material sequenced was memory CD8+ T cells from PBMCs. Subset in this sample: CD45RO+ cells pooled with CCR7-negative TemRA cells. CDR3 protein: CASSFGANTGELFF. DNA for the CDR3: TGCGCCAGCAGCTTCGGGGCAAACACCGGGGAGCTGTTTTTT.